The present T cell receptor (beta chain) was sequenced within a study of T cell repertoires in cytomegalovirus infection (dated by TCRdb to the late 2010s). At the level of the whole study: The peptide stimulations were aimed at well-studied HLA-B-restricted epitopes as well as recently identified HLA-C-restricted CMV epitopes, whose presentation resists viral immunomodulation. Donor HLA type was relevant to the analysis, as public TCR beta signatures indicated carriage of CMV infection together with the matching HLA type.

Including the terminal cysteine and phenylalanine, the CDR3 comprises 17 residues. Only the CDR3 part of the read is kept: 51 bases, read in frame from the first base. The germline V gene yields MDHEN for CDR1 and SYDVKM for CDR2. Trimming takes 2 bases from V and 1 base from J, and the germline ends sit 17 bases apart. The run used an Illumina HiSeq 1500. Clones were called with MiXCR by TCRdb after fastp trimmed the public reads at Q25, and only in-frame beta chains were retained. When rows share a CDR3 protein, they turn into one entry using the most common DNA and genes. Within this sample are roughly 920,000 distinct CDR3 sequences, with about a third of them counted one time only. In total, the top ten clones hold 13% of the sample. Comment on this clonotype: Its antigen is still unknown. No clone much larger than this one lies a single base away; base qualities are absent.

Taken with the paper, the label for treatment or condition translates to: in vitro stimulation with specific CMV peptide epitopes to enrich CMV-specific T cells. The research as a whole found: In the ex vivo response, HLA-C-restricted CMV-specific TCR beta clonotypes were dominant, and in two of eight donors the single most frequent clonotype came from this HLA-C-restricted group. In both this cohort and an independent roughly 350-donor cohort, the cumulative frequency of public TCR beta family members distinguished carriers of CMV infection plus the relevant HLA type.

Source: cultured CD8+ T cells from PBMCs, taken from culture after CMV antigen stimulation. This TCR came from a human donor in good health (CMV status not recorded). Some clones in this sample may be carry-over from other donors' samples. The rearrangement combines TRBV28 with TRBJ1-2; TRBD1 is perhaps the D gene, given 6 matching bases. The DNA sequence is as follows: TGTGCCAGCAGTTTACCTACCAGGGGACGGATTAACTATGGCTACACCTTC. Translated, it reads CASSLPTRGRINYGYTF.